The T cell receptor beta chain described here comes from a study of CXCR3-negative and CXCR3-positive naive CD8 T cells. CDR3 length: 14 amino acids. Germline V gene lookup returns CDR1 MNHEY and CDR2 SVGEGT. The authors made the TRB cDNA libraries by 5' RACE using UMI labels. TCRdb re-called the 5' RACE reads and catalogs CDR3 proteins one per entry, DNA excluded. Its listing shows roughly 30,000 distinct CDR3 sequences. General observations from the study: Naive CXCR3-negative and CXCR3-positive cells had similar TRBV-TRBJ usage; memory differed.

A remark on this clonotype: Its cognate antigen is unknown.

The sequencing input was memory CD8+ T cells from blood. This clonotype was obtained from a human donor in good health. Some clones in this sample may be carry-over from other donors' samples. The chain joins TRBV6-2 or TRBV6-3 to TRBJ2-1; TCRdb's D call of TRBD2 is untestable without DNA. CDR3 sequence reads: CASSYSGLHNEQFF.